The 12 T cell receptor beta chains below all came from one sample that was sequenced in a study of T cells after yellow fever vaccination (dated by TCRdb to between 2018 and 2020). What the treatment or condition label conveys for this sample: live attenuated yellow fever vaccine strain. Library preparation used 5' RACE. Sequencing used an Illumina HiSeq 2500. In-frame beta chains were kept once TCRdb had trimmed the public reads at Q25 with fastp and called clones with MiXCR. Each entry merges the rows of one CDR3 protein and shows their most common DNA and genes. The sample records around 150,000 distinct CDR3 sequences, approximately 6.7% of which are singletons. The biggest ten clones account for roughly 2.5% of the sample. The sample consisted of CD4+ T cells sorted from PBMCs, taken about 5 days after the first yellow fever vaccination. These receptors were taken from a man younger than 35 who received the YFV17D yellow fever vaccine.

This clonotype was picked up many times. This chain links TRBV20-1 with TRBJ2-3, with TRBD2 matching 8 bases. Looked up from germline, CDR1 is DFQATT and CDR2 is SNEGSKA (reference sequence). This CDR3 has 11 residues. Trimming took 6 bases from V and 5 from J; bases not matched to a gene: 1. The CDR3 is CSAGLGDTQYF. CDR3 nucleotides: TGCAGTGCGGGACTAGGAGATACGCAGTATTTT.

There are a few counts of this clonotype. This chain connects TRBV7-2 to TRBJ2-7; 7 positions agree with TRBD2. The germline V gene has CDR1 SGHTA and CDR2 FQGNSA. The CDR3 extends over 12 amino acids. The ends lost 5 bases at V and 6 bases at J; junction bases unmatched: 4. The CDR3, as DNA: TGTGCCAGCAGCCATAGGGAGGGCGAGCAGTACTTC. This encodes CASSHREGEQYF.

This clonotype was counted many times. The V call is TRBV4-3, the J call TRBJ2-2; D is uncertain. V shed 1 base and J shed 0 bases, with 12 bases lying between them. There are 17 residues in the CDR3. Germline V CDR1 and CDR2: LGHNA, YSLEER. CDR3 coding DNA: TGCGCCAGCAGCCAAGGATTTCTGGAGTCGAACACCGGGGAGCTGTTTTTT. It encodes CASSQGFLESNTGELFF.

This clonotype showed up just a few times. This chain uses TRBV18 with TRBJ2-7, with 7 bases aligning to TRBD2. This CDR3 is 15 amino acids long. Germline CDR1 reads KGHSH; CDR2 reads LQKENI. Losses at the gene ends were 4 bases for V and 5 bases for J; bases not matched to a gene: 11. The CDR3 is CASSRTSVGKNEQYF. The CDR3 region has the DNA TGTGCCAGCTCACGCACTAGCGTCGGAAAAAACGAGCAGTACTTC.

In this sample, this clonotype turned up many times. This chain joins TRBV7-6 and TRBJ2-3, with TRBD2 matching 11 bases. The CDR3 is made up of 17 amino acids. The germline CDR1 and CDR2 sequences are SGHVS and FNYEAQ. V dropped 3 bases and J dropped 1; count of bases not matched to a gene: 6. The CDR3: CASSLASGGYGTDTQYF. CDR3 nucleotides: TGTGCCAGCAGCTTGGCTAGCGGGGGGTACGGCACAGATACGCAGTATTTT.

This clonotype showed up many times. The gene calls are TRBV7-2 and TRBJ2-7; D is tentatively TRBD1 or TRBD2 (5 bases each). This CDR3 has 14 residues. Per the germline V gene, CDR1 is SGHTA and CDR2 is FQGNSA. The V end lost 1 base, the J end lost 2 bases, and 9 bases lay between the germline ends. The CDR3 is CASSLGPGPYEQYV. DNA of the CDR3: TGTGCCAGCAGCTTAGGTCCGGGGCCCTACGAGCAGTACGTC.

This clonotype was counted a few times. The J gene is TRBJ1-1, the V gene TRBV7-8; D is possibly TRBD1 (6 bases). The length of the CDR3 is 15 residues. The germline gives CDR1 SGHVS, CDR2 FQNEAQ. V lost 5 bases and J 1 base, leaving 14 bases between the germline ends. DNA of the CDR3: TGTGCCAGCAGCCCCAAGACAGGACCGAACACTGAAGCTTTCTTT. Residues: CASSPKTGPNTEAFF. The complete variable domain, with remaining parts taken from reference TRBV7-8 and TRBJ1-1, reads GAGVSQSPRYKVAKRGQDVALRCDPISGHVSLFWYQQALGQGPEFLTYFQNEAQLDKSGLPSDRFFAERPEGSVSTLKIQRTQQEDSAVYLCASSPKTGPNTEAFFGQGTRLTVV.

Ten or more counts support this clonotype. The CDR3 is CASSQGGGGRGRPWAADTQYF. DNA for the CDR3: TGCGCCAGCAGCCAAGGGGGTGGGGGCAGGGGGCGTCCATGGGCAGCAGATACGCAGTATTTT. The J gene is TRBJ2-3, the V gene TRBV4-1; 8 bases are shared with TRBD1. The CDR3 is 21 amino acids. In germline, CDR1 is MGHRA, CDR2 YSYEKL. V gave up 1 base and J gave up 4 bases; unmatched junction bases: 22.

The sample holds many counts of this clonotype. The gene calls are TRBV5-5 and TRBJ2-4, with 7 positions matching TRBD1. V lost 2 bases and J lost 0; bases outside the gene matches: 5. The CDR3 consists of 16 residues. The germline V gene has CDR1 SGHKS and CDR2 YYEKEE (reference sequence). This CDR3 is CASSFRTGLAKNIQYF. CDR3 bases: TGTGCCAGCAGCTTCAGGACAGGACTAGCCAAAAACATTCAGTACTTC.

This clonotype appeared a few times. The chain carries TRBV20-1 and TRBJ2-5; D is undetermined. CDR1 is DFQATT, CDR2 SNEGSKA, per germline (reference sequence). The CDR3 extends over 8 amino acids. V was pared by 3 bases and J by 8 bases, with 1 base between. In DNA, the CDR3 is TGCAGTGCTAGTACCCAGTACTTC. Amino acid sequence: CSASTQYF.

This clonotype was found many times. The CDR3 bases are TGCAGTGCAACCGGGACTAGCGTCAATGAGCAGTTCTTC. Encoded protein: CSATGTSVNEQFF. This chain connects TRBV20-1 to TRBJ2-1, with 10 bases fitting TRBD2. The J segment lost 6 bases and the V segment lost 6 bases, leaving 5 bases of the junction unmatched. This CDR3 is built from 13 residues. Germline assignment: CDR1 DFQATT and CDR2 SNEGSKA (reference sequence).

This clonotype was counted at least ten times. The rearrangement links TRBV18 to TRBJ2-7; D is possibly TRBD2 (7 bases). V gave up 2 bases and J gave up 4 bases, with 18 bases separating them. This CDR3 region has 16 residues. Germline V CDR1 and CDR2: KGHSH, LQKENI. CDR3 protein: CASSPRVGGLRYEQYV. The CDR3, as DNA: TGTGCCAGCTCACCAAGGGTGGGGGGGCTGCGGTACGAGCAGTACGTC.